This paragraph covers one T cell receptor beta chain sequence. The record originates from a study of OX40 agonist ivuxolimab in advanced cancers. The timepoints at which blood was sampled were baseline, cycle 4 day 1, and cycle 7 day 1. Repertoires were generated with immunoSEQ multiplex PCR, while TCRdb's copy carries only in-frame clones and drops some. The repertoire consists of tens of thousands of clones, with around 80% occurring once and the leading ten covering roughly 20%. CDR3 size: 13 residues. Germline CDR1 is LGHNA and CDR2 is YSLEER. Trimming cost V 4 bases and J 5 bases, with 11 bases left between them.

The TCR originated in an adult with an advanced solid tumor such as melanoma, head and neck, liver or kidney cancer. This chain connects TRBV4-3 to TRBJ1-2, with no clear D. The input for sequencing was CD4+ or CD8+ T cells sorted from blood, taken in a trial of the OX40 agonist ivuxolimab. CDR3 nucleotide sequence: TGCGCCAGCAGCCCCACCAGGTTTTATGGCTACACCTTC. Translating gives CASSPTRFYGYTF.